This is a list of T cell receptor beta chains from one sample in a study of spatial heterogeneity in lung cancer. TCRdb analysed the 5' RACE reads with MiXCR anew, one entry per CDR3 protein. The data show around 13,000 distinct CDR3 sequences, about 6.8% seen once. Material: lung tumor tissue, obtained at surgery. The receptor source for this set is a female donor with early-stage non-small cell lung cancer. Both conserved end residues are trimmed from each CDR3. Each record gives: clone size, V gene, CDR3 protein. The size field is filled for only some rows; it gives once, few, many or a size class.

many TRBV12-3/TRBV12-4 ASSFLLGLAGPRGEQF
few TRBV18 ASSPLLAGVNEQF
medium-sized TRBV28 ASSLSGTRD
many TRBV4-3 ASSQDPRTSGPDTQY
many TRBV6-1 ASSPLSGRAADTQY
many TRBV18 ASSPSRRESETQY
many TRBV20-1 SASLAGGRNIQY
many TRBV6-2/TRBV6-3 ASSFRGSTGNNQPQH
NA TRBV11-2 ASSLDLSGFSEAF
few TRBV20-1 SARGRQLQETQY
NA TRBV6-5 ASSQTQGRNSPLH
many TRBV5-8 ASSPGTSAHNEQF
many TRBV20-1 SARDALAGGETQY
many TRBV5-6 ASSRPAGRGREKLF
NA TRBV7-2 ASGAVSGTDTQY
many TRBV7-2 ASSLQMGAWAF
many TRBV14 ASSQTRGRETQY
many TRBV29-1 SAPGVGTDTQY
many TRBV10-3 AIRKGELYNEQF
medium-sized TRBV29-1 SVEGTSWSAVGELF
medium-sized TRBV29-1 SVERRDSYEQY
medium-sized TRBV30 AWTGISRDTQY
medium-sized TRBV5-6 ASSSSGFSSYNEQF
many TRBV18 ASSPRRSDGEQY
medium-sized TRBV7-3 ASSLRQGLNDEQF
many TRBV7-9 ASSLEGARGYT
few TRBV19 ASSAPGLVARNYGYT
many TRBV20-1 SASDPNRDRGGNEQF
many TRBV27 ASSLSRDSWGYT
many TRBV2 ASRDDNYEQY
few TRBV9 ASSVERFSGANVLT
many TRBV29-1 SKTGESTDTQY
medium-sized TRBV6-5 ASSPWDQGSGLEAF
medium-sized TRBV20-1 SASQGGSGNTIY
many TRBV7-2 ASSYTSSGGLEQY
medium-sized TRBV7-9 ASDRNTEAF
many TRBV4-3 ASSQEPYPNEKLF
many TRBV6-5 ASSYSGANVLT
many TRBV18 ASSPLGQAGRDEQY
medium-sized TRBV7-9 ASSLDGNIQY
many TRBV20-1 SAREPLITLWRENYNEQF
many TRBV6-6 ASSRRSGANVLT
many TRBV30 AWSKSWVEDTQY
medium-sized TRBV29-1 SVAGTGDTGELF
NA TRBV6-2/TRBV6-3 ASSYGVAGNQPQH
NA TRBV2 ASSEVRDRY
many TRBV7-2 ASSLGPAGGQETQY
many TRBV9 ASSVAGGASEQY
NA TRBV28 ASRTVAEQY
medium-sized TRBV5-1 ASSLSRDGSYGYT
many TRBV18 ASSPRMVGHSNEKLF
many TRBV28 ASSIAGLTYNEQF
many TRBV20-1 SAWGDRRDEQY
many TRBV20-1 SASPGQGRKAF
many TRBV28 ASSLPIQGYGYT
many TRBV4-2 DSSQAPGRSYEQY
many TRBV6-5 ASSPLEFSGNTIY
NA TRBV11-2 ASSSHNSPLH
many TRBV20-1 SAGRGFEQY